This TCR beta chain was obtained from a study of control samples from healthy donors and cancer patients. Looked up from germline, CDR1 is SNHLY and CDR2 is FYNNEI. This CDR3 comprises 15 residues. Trimming stripped 2 bases from V and 2 bases from J, with 12 bases between. Using immunoSEQ multiplex PCR, the repertoire was profiled, and TCRdb retains in-frame clones only, with some absent. The sample has 90,000 to 110,000 clones; around 82% are singletons. The clonotype was recovered from a woman between 50 and 59 years old in good health. The J gene is TRBJ1-2, the V gene TRBV2; possible D gene TRBD1, 6 bases. The sequencing sample was made of blood. In DNA form, the CDR3 reads TGTGCCAGCAGTGAAAGCCAGGGGCGGAACTATGGCTACACCTTC. This encodes CASSESQGRNYGYTF.